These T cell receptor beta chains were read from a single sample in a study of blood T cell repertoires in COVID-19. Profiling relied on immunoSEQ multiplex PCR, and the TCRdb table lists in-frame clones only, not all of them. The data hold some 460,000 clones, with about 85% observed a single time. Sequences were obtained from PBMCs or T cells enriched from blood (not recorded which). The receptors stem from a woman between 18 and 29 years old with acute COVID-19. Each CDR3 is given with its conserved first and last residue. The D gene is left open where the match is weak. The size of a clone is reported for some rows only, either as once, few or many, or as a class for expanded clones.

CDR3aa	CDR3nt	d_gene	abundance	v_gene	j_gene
CASSEQGRQPQHF	TGTGCCAGCAGTGAACAGGGTCGTCAGCCCCAGCATTTT	-	-	TRBV6-1	TRBJ1-5
CASSYRGSNQPQHF	TGTGCCAGCAGTTACAGGGGGTCGAATCAGCCCCAGCATTTT	-	-	TRBV6-2/TRBV6-3	TRBJ1-5
CASSNDQREFFF	TGTGCCAGCAGTAACGACCAGAGGGAGTTTTTCTTT	-	-	TRBV12-3/TRBV12-4	TRBJ1-1
CATSDFNLGQINTEAFF	TGTGCCACCAGTGATTTTAATCTAGGACAAATCAACACTGAAGCTTTCTTT	-	-	TRBV24-1	TRBJ1-1
CARPGTLNYGYTF	TGTGCCAGACCCGGGACACTCAACTATGGCTACACCTTC	-	-	TRBV7-3	TRBJ1-2
CAWSSGGYQPQHF	TGTGCCTGGAGCTCAGGGGGGTATCAGCCCCAGCATTTT	TRBD1	-	TRBV30	TRBJ1-5
CASSDSLEVAEQFF	TGTGCCAGCAGTGATTCCCTAGAGGTCGCTGAGCAGTTCTTC	-	-	TRBV2	TRBJ2-1
CASSEGGPSYNEQFF	TGCGCCAGCAGTGAAGGGGGACCGTCCTACAATGAGCAGTTCTTC	-	-	TRBV10-1	TRBJ2-1
CASSSRTGSYEQYF	TGTGCCAGCAGCTCCCGGACAGGGTCCTACGAGCAGTACTTC	TRBD1	-	TRBV7-2	TRBJ2-7
CAWSVQAGENGYTF	TGTGCCTGGAGTGTACAGGCAGGTGAGAATGGCTACACCTTC	-	-	TRBV30	TRBJ1-2
CASSAGTGELFF	TGCGCCAGCAGTGCGGGCACCGGGGAGCTGTTTTTT	-	-	TRBV10-1	TRBJ2-2
CASSRSGQVNTEAFF	TGTGCCAGCTCACGATCGGGACAGGTAAACACTGAAGCTTTCTTT	TRBD1	-	TRBV18	TRBJ1-1
CASSQTQGLEFNEQFF	TGCGCCAGCAGCCAGACGCAAGGACTAGAGTTCAATGAGCAGTTCTTC	TRBD2	-	TRBV4-1	TRBJ2-1
CASISGEVESQPQHF	TGTGCCAGTATTTCGGGGGAAGTGGAAAGTCAGCCCCAGCATTTT	-	many	TRBV19	TRBJ1-5
CASSLHGGVNYEQYF	TGTGCCAGCAGCTTGCACGGCGGGGTAAATTACGAGCAGTACTTC	-	-	TRBV11-2	TRBJ2-7
CASSQGAPYEQYF	TGTGCCAGCAGCCAAGGAGCACCCTACGAGCAGTACTTC	-	-	TRBV14	TRBJ2-7
CSASEGGYTF	TGCAGTGCTAGCGAGGGCGGCTACACCTTC	-	-	TRBV20-1	TRBJ1-2
CASSLRIGLAGGPLNEQFF	TGTGCCAGCAGCTTACGGATCGGACTAGCGGGGGGGCCTCTAAATGAGCAGTTCTTC	TRBD2	-	TRBV7-9	TRBJ2-1